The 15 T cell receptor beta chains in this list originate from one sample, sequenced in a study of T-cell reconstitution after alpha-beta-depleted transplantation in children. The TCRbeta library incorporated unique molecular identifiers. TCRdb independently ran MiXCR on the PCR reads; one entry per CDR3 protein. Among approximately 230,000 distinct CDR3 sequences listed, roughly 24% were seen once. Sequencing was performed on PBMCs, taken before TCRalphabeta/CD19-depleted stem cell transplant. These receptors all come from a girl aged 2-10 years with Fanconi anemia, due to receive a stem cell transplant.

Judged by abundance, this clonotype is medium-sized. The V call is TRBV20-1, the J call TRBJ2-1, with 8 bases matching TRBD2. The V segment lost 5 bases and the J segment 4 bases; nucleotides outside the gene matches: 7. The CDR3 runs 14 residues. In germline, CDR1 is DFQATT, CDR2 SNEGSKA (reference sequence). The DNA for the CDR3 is TGCAGTGCTGCGAGAGCGGGGGCGTACAATGAGCAGTTCTTC. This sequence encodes CSAARAGAYNEQFF.

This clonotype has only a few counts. CDR3 DNA: TGTGCCAGCAGTTTAGCCAGGGGCTCCTTTAGCTCCTACAATGAGCAGTTCTTC. The encoded protein is CASSLARGSFSSYNEQFF. The rearrangement joins TRBV28 to TRBJ2-1; TRBD1 might be the D (6 bases). V lost 2 bases and J lost 0, with 17 bases in between. Germline CDR1 reads MDHEN; CDR2 reads SYDVKM. This CDR3 region has 18 residues.

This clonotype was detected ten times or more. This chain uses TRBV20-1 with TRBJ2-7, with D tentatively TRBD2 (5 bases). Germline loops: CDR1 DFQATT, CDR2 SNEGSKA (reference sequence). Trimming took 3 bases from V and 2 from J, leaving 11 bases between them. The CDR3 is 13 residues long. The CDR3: CSARGAETYEQYF. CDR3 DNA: TGCAGTGCTAGGGGAGCGGAGACCTACGAGCAGTACTTC.

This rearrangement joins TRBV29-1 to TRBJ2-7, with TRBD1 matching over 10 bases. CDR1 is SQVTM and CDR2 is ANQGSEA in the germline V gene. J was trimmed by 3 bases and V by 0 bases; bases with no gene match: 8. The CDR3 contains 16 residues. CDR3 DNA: TGCAGCGTTGAAGAAGTAGGGACAGGGGAGGACTACGAGCAGTACTTC. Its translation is CSVEEVGTGEDYEQYF.

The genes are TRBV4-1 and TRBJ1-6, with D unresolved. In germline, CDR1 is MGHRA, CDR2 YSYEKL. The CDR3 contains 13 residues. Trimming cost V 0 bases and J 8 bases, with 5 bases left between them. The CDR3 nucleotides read TGCGCCAGCAGCCAAGAGGTGGATTCACCCCTCCACTTT. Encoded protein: CASSQEVDSPLHF.

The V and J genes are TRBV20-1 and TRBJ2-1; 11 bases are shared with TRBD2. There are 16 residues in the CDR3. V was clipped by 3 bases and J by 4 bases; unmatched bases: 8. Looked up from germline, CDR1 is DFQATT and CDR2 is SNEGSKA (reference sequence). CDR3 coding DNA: TGCAGTGCTAGTTTAGCGGGAGGGATCACTTACAATGAGCAGTTCTTC. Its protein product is CSASLAGGITYNEQFF.

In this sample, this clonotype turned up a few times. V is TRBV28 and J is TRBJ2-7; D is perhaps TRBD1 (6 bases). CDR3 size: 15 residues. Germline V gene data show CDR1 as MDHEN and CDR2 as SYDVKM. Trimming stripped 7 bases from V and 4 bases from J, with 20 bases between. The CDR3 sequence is CASTLVAGANYEQYF. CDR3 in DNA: TGTGCCAGCACCCTCGTCGCAGGGGCCAATTACGAGCAGTACTTC.

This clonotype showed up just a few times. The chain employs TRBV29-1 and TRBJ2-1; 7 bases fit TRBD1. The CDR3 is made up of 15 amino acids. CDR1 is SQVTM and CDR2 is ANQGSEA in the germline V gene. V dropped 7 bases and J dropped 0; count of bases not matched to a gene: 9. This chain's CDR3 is CSGGRGTVSYNEQFF. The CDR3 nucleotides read TGCAGCGGAGGGAGAGGGACAGTCTCCTACAATGAGCAGTTCTTC.

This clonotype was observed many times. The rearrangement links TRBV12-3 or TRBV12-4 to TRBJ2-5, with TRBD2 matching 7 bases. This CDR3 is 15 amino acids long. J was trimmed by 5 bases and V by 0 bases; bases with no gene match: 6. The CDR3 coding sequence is TGTGCCAGCAGTTTAGCGGGAGGGCCCCTGGAGACCCAGTACTTC. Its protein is CASSLAGGPLETQYF.

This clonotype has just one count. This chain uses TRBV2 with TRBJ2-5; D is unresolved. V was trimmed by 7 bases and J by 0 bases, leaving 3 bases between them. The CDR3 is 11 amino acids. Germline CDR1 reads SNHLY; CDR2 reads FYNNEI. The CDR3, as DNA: TGTGCCAGCACTTACCAAGAGACCCAGTACTTC. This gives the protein CASTYQETQYF.

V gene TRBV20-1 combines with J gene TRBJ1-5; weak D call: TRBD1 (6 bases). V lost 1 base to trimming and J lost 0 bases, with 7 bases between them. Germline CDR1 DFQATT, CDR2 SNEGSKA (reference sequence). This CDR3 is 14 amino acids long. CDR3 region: CSARARGSNQPQHF. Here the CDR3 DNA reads TGCAGTGCTAGAGCCAGGGGTAGCAATCAGCCCCAGCATTTT.

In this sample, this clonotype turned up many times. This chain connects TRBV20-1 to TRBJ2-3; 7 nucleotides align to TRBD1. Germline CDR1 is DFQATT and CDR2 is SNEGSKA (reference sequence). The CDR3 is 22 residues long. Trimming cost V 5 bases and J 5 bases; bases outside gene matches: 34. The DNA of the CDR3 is TGCAGTGCTCCTAAACCTAGACAGGGTGAGGCCACACCGAGGTCATCGATAGATACGCAGTATTTT. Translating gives CSAPKPRQGEATPRSSIDTQYF.

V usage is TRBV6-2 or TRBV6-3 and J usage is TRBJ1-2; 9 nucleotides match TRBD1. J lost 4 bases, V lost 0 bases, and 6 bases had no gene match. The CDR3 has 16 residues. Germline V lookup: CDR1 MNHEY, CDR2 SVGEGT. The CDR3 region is CASSYSWDRAVYGYTF. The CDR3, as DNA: TGTGCCAGCAGTTACTCCTGGGACAGGGCGGTCTATGGCTACACCTTC.

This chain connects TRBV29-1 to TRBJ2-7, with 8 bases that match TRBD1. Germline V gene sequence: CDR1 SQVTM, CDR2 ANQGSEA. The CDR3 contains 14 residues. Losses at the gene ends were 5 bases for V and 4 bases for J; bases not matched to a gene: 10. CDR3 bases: TGCAGCGTTAACTCGGGACAGGCTTTTTACGAGCAGTACTTC. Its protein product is CSVNSGQAFYEQYF.

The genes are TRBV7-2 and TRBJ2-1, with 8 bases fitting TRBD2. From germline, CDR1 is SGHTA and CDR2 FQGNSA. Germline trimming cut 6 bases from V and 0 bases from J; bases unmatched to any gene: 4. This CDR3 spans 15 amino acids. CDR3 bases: TGTGCCAGCAGACCTAGCGGGTTCTCCTACAATGAGCAGTTCTTC. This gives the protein CASRPSGFSYNEQFF.